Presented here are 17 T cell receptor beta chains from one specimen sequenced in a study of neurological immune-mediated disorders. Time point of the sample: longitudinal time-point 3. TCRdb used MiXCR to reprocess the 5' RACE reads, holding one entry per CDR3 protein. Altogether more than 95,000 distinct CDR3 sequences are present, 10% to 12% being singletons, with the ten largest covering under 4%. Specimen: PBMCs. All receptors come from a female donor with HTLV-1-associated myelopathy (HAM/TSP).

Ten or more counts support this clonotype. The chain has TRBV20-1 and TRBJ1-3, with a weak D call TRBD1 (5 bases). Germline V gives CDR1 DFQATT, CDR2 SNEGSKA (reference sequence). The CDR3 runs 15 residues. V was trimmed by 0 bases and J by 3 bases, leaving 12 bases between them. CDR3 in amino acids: CSARDLETVGNTIYF. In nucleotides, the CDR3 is TGCAGTGCTAGAGATCTAGAGACAGTTGGAAACACCATATATTTT.

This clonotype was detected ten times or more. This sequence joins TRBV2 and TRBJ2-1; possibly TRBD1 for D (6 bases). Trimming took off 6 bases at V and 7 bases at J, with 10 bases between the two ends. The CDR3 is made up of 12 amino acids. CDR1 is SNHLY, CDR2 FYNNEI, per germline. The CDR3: CASREQGNEQFF. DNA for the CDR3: TGTGCCAGCAGAGAACAGGGAAATGAGCAGTTCTTC.

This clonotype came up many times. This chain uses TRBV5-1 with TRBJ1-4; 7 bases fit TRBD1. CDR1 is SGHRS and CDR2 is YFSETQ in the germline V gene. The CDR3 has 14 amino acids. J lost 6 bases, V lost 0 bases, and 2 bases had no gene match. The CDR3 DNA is TGCGCCAGCAGCTTGGGGACAGGATATGAAAAACTGTTTTTT. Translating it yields CASSLGTGYEKLFF.

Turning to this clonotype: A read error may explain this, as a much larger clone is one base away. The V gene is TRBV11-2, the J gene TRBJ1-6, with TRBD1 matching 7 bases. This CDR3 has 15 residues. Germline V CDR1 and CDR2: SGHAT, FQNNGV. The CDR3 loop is CASSLGGTANSSLHF. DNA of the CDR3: TGTGCCAGCAGCTTAGGCGGGACAGCGAATTCATCCCTCCACTTT.

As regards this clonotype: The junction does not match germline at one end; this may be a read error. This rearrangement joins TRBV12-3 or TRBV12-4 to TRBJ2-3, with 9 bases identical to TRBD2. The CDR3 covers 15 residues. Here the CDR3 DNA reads TGTGCCAGCAGTGTAGCGGGGGTGCGGACAGATACGCAGTATTTT. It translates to CASSVAGVRTDTQYF.

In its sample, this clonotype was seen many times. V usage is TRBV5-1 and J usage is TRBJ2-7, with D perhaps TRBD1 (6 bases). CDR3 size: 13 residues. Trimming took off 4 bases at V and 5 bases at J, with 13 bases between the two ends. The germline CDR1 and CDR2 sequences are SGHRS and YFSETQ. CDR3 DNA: TGCGCCAGCAGCCCCGACAGGTCCCACGAGCAGTACTTC. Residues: CASSPDRSHEQYF.

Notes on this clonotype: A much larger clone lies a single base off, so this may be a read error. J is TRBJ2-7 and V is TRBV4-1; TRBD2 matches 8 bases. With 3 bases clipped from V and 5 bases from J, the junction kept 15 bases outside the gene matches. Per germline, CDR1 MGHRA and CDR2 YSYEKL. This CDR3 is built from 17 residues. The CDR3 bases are TGCGCCAGCAGCCAGCCGGTACTAGCGGACTCTCGGCACGAGCAGTACTTC. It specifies CASSQPVLADSRHEQYF.

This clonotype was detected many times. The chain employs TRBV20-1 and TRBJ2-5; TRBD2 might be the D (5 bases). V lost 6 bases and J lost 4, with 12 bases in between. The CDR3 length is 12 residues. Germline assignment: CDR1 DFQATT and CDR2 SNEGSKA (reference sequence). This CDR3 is CSAGRVVETQYF. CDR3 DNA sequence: TGCAGTGCCGGGCGGGTTGTAGAGACCCAGTACTTC.

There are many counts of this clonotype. The CDR3 DNA sequence: TGTGCCAGCAGTCTCAGGGACACCGGGGAGCTGTTTTTT. Residues: CASSLRDTGELFF. V usage is TRBV12-3 or TRBV12-4 and J usage is TRBJ2-2; D might be TRBD1 (5 bases). Trimming took 5 bases from V and 3 from J, leaving 7 bases between them. The CDR3 spans 13 residues.

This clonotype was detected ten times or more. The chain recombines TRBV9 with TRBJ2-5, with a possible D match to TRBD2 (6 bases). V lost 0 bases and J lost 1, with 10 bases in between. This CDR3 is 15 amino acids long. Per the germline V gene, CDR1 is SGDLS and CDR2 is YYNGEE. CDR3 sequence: CASSVGGVSQETQYF. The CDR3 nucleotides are TGTGCCAGCAGCGTAGGCGGGGTGAGCCAAGAGACCCAGTACTTC.

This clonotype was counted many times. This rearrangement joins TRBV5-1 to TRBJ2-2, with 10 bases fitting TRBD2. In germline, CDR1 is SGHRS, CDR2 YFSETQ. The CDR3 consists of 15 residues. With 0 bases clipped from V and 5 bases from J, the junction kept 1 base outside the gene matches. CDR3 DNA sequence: TGCGCCAGCAGCTTGGATAGCGGGAGGACCGGGGAGCTGTTTTTT. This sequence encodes CASSLDSGRTGELFF.

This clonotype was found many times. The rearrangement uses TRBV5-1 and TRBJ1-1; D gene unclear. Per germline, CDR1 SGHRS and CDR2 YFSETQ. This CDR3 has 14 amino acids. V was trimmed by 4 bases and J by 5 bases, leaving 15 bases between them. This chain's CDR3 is CASSVGGLETEAFF. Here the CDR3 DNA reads TGCGCCAGCAGCGTGGGCGGATTGGAGACTGAAGCTTTCTTT.

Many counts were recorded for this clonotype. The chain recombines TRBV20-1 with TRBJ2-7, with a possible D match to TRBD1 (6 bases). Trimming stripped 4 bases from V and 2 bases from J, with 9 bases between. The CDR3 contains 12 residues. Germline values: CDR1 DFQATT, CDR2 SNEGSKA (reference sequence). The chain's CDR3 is CSAKDRAYEQYF. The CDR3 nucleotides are TGCAGTGCTAAGGACAGAGCCTACGAGCAGTACTTC.

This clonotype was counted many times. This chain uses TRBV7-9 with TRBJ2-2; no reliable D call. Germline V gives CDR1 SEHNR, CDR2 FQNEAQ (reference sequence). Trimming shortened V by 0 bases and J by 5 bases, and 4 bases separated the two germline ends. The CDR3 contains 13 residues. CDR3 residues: CASSLASTGELFF. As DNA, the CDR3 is TGTGCCAGCAGCTTAGCCAGTACCGGGGAGCTGTTTTTT.

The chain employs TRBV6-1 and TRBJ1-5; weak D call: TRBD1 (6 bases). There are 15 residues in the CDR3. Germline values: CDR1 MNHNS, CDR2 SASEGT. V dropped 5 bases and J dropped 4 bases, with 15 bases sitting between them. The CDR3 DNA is TGTGCCAGCAGTCCTACAGGGCTAAGGAATCAGCCCCAGCATTTT. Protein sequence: CASSPTGLRNQPQHF.

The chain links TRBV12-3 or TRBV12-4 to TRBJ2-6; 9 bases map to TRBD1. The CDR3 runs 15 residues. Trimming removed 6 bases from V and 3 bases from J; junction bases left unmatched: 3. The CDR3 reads CASRQGAVGANVLTF. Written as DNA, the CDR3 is TGTGCCAGCAGACAGGGGGCTGTTGGGGCCAACGTCCTGACTTTC.

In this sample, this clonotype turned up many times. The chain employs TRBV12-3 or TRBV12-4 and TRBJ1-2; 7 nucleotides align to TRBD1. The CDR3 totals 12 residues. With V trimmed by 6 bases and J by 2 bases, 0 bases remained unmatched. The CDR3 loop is CASRTGNYGYTF. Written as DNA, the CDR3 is TGTGCCAGCAGGACAGGGAACTATGGCTACACCTTC.